The source of this TCR beta chain is a study of cytomegalovirus exposure and HLA in healthy donors. Study summary: Early on, a data release was issued that held some 85 million unique TCRs from HLA-typed donors.

The CDR3 contains 12 residues. Germline CDR1 SGHNT, CDR2 YYREEE (reference sequence). The ends were cut back, 4 bases at V and 6 bases at J, with 11 bases in the middle. The PCR was carried out with 60 Vbeta primers and 13 Jbeta primers. TCRdb's copy holds only in-frame clones and misses some; the assay was immunoSEQ multiplex PCR. The sample includes 210,000 or so clones, about 84% seen only once; the top ten take roughly 1.3%. This receptor was identified in a human donor in good health. Material for sequencing was PBMCs. The V call is TRBV5-4, the J call TRBJ2-7; TRBD2 is a possible D gene (6 bases). The CDR3 coding sequence is TGTGCCAGCAGCCAGGGAGCGGGCGAGCAGTACTTC. It encodes CASSQGAGEQYF.